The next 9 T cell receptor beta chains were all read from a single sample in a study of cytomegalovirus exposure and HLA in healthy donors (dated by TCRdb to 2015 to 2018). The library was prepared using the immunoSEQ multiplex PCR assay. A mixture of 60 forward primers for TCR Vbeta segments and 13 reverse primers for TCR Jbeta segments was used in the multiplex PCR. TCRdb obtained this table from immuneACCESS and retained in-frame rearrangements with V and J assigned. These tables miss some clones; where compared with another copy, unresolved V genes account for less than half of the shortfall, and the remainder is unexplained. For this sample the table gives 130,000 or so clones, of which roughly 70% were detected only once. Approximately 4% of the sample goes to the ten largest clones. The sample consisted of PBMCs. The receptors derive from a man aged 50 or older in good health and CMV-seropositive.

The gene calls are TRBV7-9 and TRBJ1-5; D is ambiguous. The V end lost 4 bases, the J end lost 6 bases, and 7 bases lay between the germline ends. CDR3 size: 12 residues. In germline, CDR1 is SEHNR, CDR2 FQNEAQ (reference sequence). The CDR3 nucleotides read TGTGCCAGCAGCTCAGGTGCTCAGCCCCAGCATTTT. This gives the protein CASSSGAQPQHF.

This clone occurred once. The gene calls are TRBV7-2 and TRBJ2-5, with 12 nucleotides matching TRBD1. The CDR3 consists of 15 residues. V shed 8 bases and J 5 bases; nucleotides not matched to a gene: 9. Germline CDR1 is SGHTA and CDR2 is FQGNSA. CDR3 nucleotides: TGTGCCAGCGGGGCCGGGACAGGGGGCGGGGAGACCCAGTACTTC. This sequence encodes CASGAGTGGGETQYF. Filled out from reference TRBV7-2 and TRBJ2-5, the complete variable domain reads GAGVSQSPSNKVTEKGKDVELRCDPISGHTALYWYRQSLGQGLEFLIYFQGNSAPDKSGLPSDRFSAERTGGSVSTLTIQRTQQEDSAVYLCASGAGTGGGETQYFGPGTRLLVL.

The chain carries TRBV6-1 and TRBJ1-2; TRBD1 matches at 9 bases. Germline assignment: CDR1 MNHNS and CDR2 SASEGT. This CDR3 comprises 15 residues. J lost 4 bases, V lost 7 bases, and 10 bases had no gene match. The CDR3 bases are TGTGCCAGCATATCTGGGACAGGGAGTTCCTATGGCTACACCTTC. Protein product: CASISGTGSSYGYTF.

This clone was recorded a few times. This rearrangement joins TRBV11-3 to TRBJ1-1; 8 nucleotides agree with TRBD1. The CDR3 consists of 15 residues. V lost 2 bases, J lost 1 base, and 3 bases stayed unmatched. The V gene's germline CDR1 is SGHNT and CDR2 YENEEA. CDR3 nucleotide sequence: TGTGCCAGCAGCTTATCCGGGACAGGGAACACTGAAGCTTTCTTT. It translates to CASSLSGTGNTEAFF.

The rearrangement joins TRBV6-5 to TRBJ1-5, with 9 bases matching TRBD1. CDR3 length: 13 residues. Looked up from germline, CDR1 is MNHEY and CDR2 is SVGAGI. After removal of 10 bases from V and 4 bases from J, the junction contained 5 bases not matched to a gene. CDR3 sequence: CATRDRVNQPQHF. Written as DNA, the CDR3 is TGTGCCACTAGGGACAGGGTGAATCAGCCCCAGCATTTT.

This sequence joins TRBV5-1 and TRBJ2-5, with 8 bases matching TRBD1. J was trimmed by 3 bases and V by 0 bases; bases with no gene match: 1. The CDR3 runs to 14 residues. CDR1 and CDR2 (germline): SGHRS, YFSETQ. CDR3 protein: CASSLGTGKETQYF. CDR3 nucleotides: TGCGCCAGCAGCTTGGGGACAGGGAAAGAGACCCAGTACTTC.

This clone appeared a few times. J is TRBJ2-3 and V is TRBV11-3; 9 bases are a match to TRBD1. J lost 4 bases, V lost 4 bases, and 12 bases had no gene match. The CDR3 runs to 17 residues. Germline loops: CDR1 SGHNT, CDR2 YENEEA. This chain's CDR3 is CASSYGTGSLVPDTQYF. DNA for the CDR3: TGTGCCAGCAGCTATGGGACAGGGTCGTTAGTACCAGATACGCAGTATTTT.

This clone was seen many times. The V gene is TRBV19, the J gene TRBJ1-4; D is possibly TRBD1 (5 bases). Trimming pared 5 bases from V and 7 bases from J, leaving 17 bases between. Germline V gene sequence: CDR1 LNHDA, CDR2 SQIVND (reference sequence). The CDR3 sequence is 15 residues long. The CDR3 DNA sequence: TGTGCCAGTAGTGCAACAGGACGCTCGTCTGAAAAACTGTTTTTT. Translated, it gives CASSATGRSSEKLFF.

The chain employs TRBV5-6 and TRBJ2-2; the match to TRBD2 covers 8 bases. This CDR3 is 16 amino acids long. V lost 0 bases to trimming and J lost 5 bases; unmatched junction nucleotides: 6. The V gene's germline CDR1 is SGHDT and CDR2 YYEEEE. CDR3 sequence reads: CASSLVRGGRTGELFF. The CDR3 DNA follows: TGTGCCAGCAGCTTGGTTCGGGGGGGGCGGACCGGGGAGCTGTTTTTT.